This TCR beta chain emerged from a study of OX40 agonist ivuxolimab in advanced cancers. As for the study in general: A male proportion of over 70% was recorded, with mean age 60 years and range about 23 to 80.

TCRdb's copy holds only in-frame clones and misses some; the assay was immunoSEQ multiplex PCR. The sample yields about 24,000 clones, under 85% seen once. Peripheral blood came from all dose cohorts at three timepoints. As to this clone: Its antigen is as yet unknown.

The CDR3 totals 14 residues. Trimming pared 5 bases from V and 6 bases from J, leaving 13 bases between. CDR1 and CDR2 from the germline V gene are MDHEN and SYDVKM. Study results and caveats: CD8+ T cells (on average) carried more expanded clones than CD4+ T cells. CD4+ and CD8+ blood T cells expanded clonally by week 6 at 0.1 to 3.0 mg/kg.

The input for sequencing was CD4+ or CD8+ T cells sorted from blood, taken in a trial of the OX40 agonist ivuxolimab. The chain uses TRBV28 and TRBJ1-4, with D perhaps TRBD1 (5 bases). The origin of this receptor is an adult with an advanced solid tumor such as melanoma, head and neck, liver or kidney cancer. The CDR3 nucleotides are TGTGCCAGCAGTGGGGCAGGTCGGGATGAAAAACTGTTTTTT. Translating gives CASSGAGRDEKLFF.